This is a list of T cell receptor beta chains from one sample in a study of control samples from healthy donors and cancer patients. Some clones are missing from TCRdb's copy, which holds only in-frame ones; the method was immunoSEQ multiplex PCR. The sample includes some 130,000 clones, more than 80% of them seen just once. Material: blood. The source is a man aged 35-49 years in good health. Each CDR3 is given with its conserved first and last residue. A D gene is named only where the DNA matches it firmly. Clone size, where shown, is once, few, many, or a class for clones that have expanded.

J: TRBJ2-1
D: .
V: TRBV27
size: .
DNA: TGTGCCAGCACCAGACCCACAAGCTCCTACAATGAGCAGTTCTTC
CDR3: CASTRPTSSYNEQFF

J: TRBJ2-1
D: .
V: TRBV7-3
size: .
DNA: TGTGCCAGCAGCTTAGGGGCCGACAATGAGCAGTTCTTC
CDR3: CASSLGADNEQFF

J: TRBJ1-1
D: TRBD1
V: TRBV6-5
size: .
DNA: TGTGCCAGCAACAGGGGATGGGGCACTGAAGCTTTCTTT
CDR3: CASNRGWGTEAFF

J: TRBJ2-3
D: .
V: TRBV7-9
size: .
DNA: TGTGCCAGCAGCTTAGCCCTGGGTTCTGATACGCAGTATTTT
CDR3: CASSLALGSDTQYF

J: TRBJ1-2
D: TRBD1
V: TRBV9
size: .
DNA: TGTGCCAGCACCCGACAGGGGGGCGGCTATGGCTACACCTTC
CDR3: CASTRQGGGYGYTF

J: TRBJ1-2
D: .
V: TRBV2
size: .
DNA: TGTGCCAGCAACCCGGACACGGGGTTCGAGACCTTC
CDR3: CASNPDTGFETF

J: TRBJ2-1
D: TRBD1
V: TRBV7-2
size: .
DNA: TGTGCCAGCAGCCGTAGACAGGGGCGCCGAAATGAGCAGTTCTTC
CDR3: CASSRRQGRRNEQFF

J: TRBJ1-2
D: TRBD1
V: TRBV5-1
size: .
DNA: TGCGCCAGCAGCTTTCGGACAGGGGAAAAGGTGGGCTACACCTTC
CDR3: CASSFRTGEKVGYTF

J: TRBJ1-2
D: .
V: TRBV6-1
size: .
DNA: TGTGCCAGCAGTGAAGGGGCAGGAAACTATGGCTACACCTTC
CDR3: CASSEGAGNYGYTF

J: TRBJ1-2
D: .
V: TRBV27
size: once
DNA: TGTGCCAGCAGTTCTCTGACGGGGAGCTATGGCTACACCTTC
CDR3: CASSSLTGSYGYTF

J: TRBJ1-1
D: .
V: TRBV5-1
size: .
DNA: TGCGCCAGCAGTGGTTTCGGGGCCACTGAAGCTTTCTTT
CDR3: CASSGFGATEAFF

J: TRBJ2-2
D: .
V: TRBV5-5
size: .
DNA: TGTGCCAGCAGCTATACACTAGCAAAGAACACCGGGGAGCTGTTTTTT
CDR3: CASSYTLAKNTGELFF

J: TRBJ1-1
D: .
V: TRBV9
size: .
DNA: TGTGCCAGCAGCGTAGCAGGAACTGAAGCTTTCTTT
CDR3: CASSVAGTEAFF

J: TRBJ1-5
D: TRBD1
V: TRBV6-5
size: .
DNA: TGTGCCAGCAGATCGCCGGGACAGGCGATTCAGCCCCAGCATTTT
CDR3: CASRSPGQAIQPQHF

J: TRBJ2-6
D: .
V: TRBV30
size: .
DNA: TGTGCCTGGAGTGTAGGTGGGGCCAACGTCCTGACTTTC
CDR3: CAWSVGGANVLTF

J: TRBJ2-4
D: .
V: TRBV20-1
size: .
DNA: TGCAGTATACTAAGAGGAAACATTCAGTACTTC
CDR3: CSILRGNIQYF

J: TRBJ2-7
D: .
V: TRBV20-1
size: .
DNA: TGCAGTGCCCCTTTGCACGAGCAGTACTTC
CDR3: CSAPLHEQYF

J: TRBJ2-1
D: .
V: TRBV5-6
size: .
DNA: TGTGCCAGCAGCACCCTGGGCAGAGGTGAGCAGTTCTTC
CDR3: CASSTLGRGEQFF

J: TRBJ1-2
D: .
V: TRBV3-1/TRBV3-2
size: .
DNA: TGTGCCAGCAGCCAAGTGGACGGGACACGGGGCGATGGCTACACCTTC
CDR3: CASSQVDGTRGDGYTF

J: TRBJ1-1
D: .
V: TRBV19
size: .
DNA: TGTGCCACCATGGAGGTCGGGACACCGAACACTGAAGCTTTCTTT
CDR3: CATMEVGTPNTEAFF

J: TRBJ1-2
D: TRBD1
V: TRBV18
size: .
DNA: TGTGCCAGCTCACCTATGGACAGGGGGGTTTATGGCTACACCTTC
CDR3: CASSPMDRGVYGYTF

J: TRBJ2-5
D: TRBD2
V: TRBV5-4
size: .
DNA: TGTGCCAGCAGCCGAACACCGGTGTTTGACGGGGGGGATGGAAAGACCCAGTACTTC
CDR3: CASSRTPVFDGGDGKTQYF

J: TRBJ2-7
D: .
V: TRBV5-1
size: .
DNA: TGCGCCAGCAGCTTGGCATGGACCTACGAGCAGTACTTC
CDR3: CASSLAWTYEQYF

J: TRBJ2-6
D: .
V: TRBV5-5
size: .
DNA: TGTGCCAGCAGCTGGGATCCTTTGGGGGCTGGGGCCAACGTCCTGACTTTC
CDR3: CASSWDPLGAGANVLTF

J: TRBJ2-1
D: .
V: TRBV27
size: .
DNA: TGTGCCAGCAGTTTACTCGATGATCGGGAGCAGTTCTTC
CDR3: CASSLLDDREQFF

J: TRBJ1-5
D: .
V: TRBV12-2
size: .
DNA: TGTGCAAGTCGAGACCCCGGGGATAGCAATCAGCCCCAGCATTTT
CDR3: CASRDPGDSNQPQHF

J: TRBJ1-2
D: .
V: TRBV2
size: .
DNA: TGTGCCAGCAGTGAAGGACAGAACTATGGCTACACCTTC
CDR3: CASSEGQNYGYTF

J: TRBJ2-1
D: .
V: TRBV3-1/TRBV3-2
size: .
DNA: TGTGCCAGCAGCCAACGAACAGGCCTCGGCAGCTATGAGCAGTTCTTC
CDR3: CASSQRTGLGSYEQFF

J: TRBJ2-3
D: .
V: TRBV6-6
size: .
DNA: TGTGCCAGCAGTTACTCGGTGGTGGGAGGTGCAGATACGCAGTATTTT
CDR3: CASSYSVVGGADTQYF

J: TRBJ1-2
D: .
V: TRBV5-6
size: few
DNA: TGTGCCAGCAGCTTGCAGGGAAACTATGGCTACACCTTC
CDR3: CASSLQGNYGYTF

J: TRBJ1-2
D: .
V: TRBV5-1
size: .
DNA: TGCGCCAGCAACCAAAACTCCGGACCCTATGGCTACACCTTC
CDR3: CASNQNSGPYGYTF

J: TRBJ2-5
D: .
V: TRBV9
size: .
DNA: TGTGCCAGCAGCGTAGCGGGGGTTGGCAAAGGGGTCGGTGGGGAGACCCAGTACTTC
CDR3: CASSVAGVGKGVGGETQYF

J: TRBJ1-4
D: .
V: TRBV19
size: .
DNA: TGTGCCAGTAGTATAAGGTCCGGGGGTTCTACTAATGAAAAACTGTTTTTT
CDR3: CASSIRSGGSTNEKLFF

J: TRBJ1-2
D: .
V: TRBV18
size: .
DNA: TGTGCCAGCTCACCGGGGGCAGGGGAAGGATATGGCTACACCTTC
CDR3: CASSPGAGEGYGYTF

J: TRBJ2-7
D: .
V: TRBV5-1
size: .
DNA: TGCGCCAGCAGCTTCCGTGGCGCGGCTTTCCCCTACGAGCAGTACTTC
CDR3: CASSFRGAAFPYEQYF

J: TRBJ1-3
D: .
V: TRBV12-2
size: .
DNA: TGTGCAAGTCGCTTCGGGGACAGTCCCTACTCTGGAAACACCATATATTTT
CDR3: CASRFGDSPYSGNTIYF

J: TRBJ2-1
D: TRBD2
V: TRBV5-1
size: .
DNA: TGCGCCAGCAGCTTGGATCTAGCGGGGGCTGATGAGCAGTTCTTC
CDR3: CASSLDLAGADEQFF

J: TRBJ2-3
D: TRBD2
V: TRBV10-1
size: few
DNA: TGCGCCAGCAGTAGGACTAGCGGGTCGGGGACAGATACGCAGTATTTT
CDR3: CASSRTSGSGTDTQYF

J: TRBJ2-1
D: TRBD2
V: TRBV9
size: .
DNA: TGTGCCAGCAGCGATATAAGAGCGGGGTCCTACAATGAGCAGTTCTTC
CDR3: CASSDIRAGSYNEQFF

J: TRBJ1-1
D: .
V: TRBV2
size: .
DNA: TGTGCCAGCAGGGCAGACAGACTCCATGCTGAAGCTTTCTTT
CDR3: CASRADRLHAEAFF

J: TRBJ1-6
D: .
V: TRBV2
size: .
DNA: TGTGCCAGCAGCGAGGAGTATAATTCACCCCTCCACTTT
CDR3: CASSEEYNSPLHF

J: TRBJ1-2
D: TRBD1
V: TRBV14
size: .
DNA: TGTGCCAGCAGCGCGACAGGGTGGTATGGCTACACCTTC
CDR3: CASSATGWYGYTF

J: TRBJ1-5
D: TRBD1
V: TRBV10-3
size: .
DNA: TGTGCCATCAGTGACAAATCAGGGGGAGGTCAGCCCCAGCATTTT
CDR3: CAISDKSGGGQPQHF

J: TRBJ2-5
D: .
V: TRBV20-1
size: .
DNA: TGCAGTGCTAGTCGAGAAGAGACCCAGTACTTC
CDR3: CSASREETQYF

J: TRBJ1-4
D: TRBD1
V: TRBV5-1
size: .
DNA: TGCGCCAGCAGCCCGGGACAGGGCGTGAATGAAAAACTGTTTTTT
CDR3: CASSPGQGVNEKLFF

J: TRBJ1-2
D: .
V: TRBV7-9
size: .
DNA: TGTGCCAGCAGCTTAGTTTGGAAGGGGTCTCAAGGCTACACCTTC
CDR3: CASSLVWKGSQGYTF

J: TRBJ1-2
D: .
V: TRBV5-1
size: once
DNA: TGCGCCAGCAGCTTGGAACCAGCGGGTGGCTACACCTTC
CDR3: CASSLEPAGGYTF

J: TRBJ2-7
D: TRBD2
V: TRBV5-1
size: .
DNA: TGCGCCAGCAGCCGAATCCCGGGACTAGCAGACTACGAGCAGTACTTC
CDR3: CASSRIPGLADYEQYF

J: TRBJ2-4
D: .
V: TRBV19
size: .
DNA: TGTGCCAGTAGTATTCAATTCACACAGAAAAACATTCAGTACTTC
CDR3: CASSIQFTQKNIQYF

J: TRBJ1-2
D: .
V: TRBV28
size: .
DNA: TGTGCCATCCTCCTGGGCAGCTATGGCTACACCTTC
CDR3: CAILLGSYGYTF

J: TRBJ2-7
D: .
V: TRBV7-3
size: .
DNA: TGTGCCAGCAGCACGTACAGGGATTACGAGCAGTACTTC
CDR3: CASSTYRDYEQYF

J: TRBJ2-3
D: .
V: TRBV5-4
size: .
DNA: TGTGCCAGCAGCGATTTTAGCACAGATACGCAGTATTTT
CDR3: CASSDFSTDTQYF

J: TRBJ1-4
D: TRBD1
V: TRBV4-2
size: .
DNA: TGTGCCAGCAGCCTTTCGACAGGGGCGGATGAAAAACTGTTTTTT
CDR3: CASSLSTGADEKLFF

J: TRBJ2-7
D: .
V: TRBV4-1
size: .
DNA: TGCGCCAGCAGCCAAGGGGTAACAGGGCCCTTCGAGCAGTACTTC
CDR3: CASSQGVTGPFEQYF

J: TRBJ2-7
D: .
V: TRBV13
size: .
DNA: TGTGCCAGCAGCGACGGGGGTAGGTACGAGCAGTACTTC
CDR3: CASSDGGRYEQYF

J: TRBJ2-3
D: .
V: TRBV18
size: .
DNA: TGTGCCAGCTCACCACCGAGCACAGATACGCAGTATTTT
CDR3: CASSPPSTDTQYF

J: TRBJ2-7
D: .
V: TRBV19
size: .
DNA: TGTGCCAGTAGTATTTTCTTTCCTGGGGGCCACTACGAGCAGTACTTC
CDR3: CASSIFFPGGHYEQYF

J: TRBJ2-5
D: .
V: TRBV12-1
size: once
DNA: TGTGCCAGCAGCGGGGGGGGCGCTTCAGAGACCCAGTACTTC
CDR3: CASSGGGASETQYF

J: TRBJ1-4
D: .
V: TRBV29-1
size: .
DNA: TGCAGCGTGTCCGAACAGAGTACAAATGAAAAACTGTTTTTT
CDR3: CSVSEQSTNEKLFF